This record covers a single TCR beta chain. The sample belongs to a study of blood T cell repertoires in COVID-19. Study background: The analysed material was cDNA or gDNA that came from T cells, B-cell-depleted T cells, or PBMCs.

Per the original methods: Counts of nucleated cells, estimated from reference gene primer amplification, were obtained. Some clones are missing from TCRdb's copy, which holds only in-frame ones; the method was immunoSEQ multiplex PCR. D and trimming come from the DNA, and the V and J calls and clone size come from that table. Of 200,000 to 300,000 clones detected, over 80% appear once; the ten largest clones hold around 25%. CDR1 and CDR2 from the germline V gene are SGHTA and FQGNSA. V gave up 5 bases and J gave up 8 bases; unmatched junction bases: 5. CDR3 size: 13 residues. Sequences were obtained from peripheral blood. The TCR originated in a middle-aged man with acute or convalescent COVID-19. The chain carries TRBV7-2 and TRBJ1-4, with 7 bases fitting TRBD1. The CDR3 DNA reads as TGTGCCAGCAGCCCCCAGACAGGGGAAAAACTGTTTTTT. It codes for CASSPQTGEKLFF.